This entry features one T cell receptor beta chain sequence. This table comes from immunoSEQ multiplex PCR, and its TCRdb copy is limited to in-frame clones, with some not included. The data contain 100,000 or so clones, 80% to 90% of them singletons. CDR3 length equals 13 residues. V was trimmed by 4 bases and J by 0 bases, leaving 7 bases between them. Per the germline V gene, CDR1 is SGHNT and CDR2 is YENEEA. This entry comes from a study of blood T cell repertoires in COVID-19. Material: peripheral blood. The rearrangement links TRBV11-3 to TRBJ2-7; D remains ambiguous. The origin of this receptor is a middle-aged man with active or convalescent COVID-19. The DNA for the CDR3 is TGTGCCAGCAGCTCCCTGGCCTCCTACGAGCAGTACTTC. It codes for CASSSLASYEQYF.